This T cell receptor (beta chain) is drawn from a study of blood T cell repertoires in COVID-19. Study summary: The United States, Italy and Spain supplied acute and convalescent COVID-19 samples. PBMCs, B-cell-depleted T cells, or T cells were the source of the cDNA or gDNA that made up the material.

The germline V and J ends were trimmed by 0 bases and 12 bases, with 13 bases remaining between them. The CDR3 totals 13 residues. Germline V lookup: CDR1 SGHRS, CDR2 YFSETQ. In this sample, this clone turned up a few times. In the authors' workflow: The authors estimated nucleated cell counts from reference gene primer amplification. Using immunoSEQ multiplex PCR, the repertoire was profiled, and TCRdb retains in-frame clones only, with some absent. That table is the source of V, J and clone size, and D and trimming were worked out from the DNA. The sample contains about 140,000 clones, over 75% of which appear only once.

The sequencing sample was made of peripheral blood. The chain recombines TRBV5-1 with TRBJ2-1; weak D call: TRBD2 (5 bases). This clonotype was sampled from a woman in her 50s with acute or convalescent COVID-19. The CDR3 region has the DNA TGCGCCAGCAGCTTGGTTCCGGGGTCAGGGCAGTTCTTC. Amino acids: CASSLVPGSGQFF.